The entry that follows covers one T cell receptor beta chain sequence. This specimen belongs to a study of control samples from healthy donors and cancer patients. The repertoire was sequenced with immunoSEQ multiplex PCR; TCRdb's copy has only in-frame clones and lacks some. The profile shows 150,000 to 200,000 clones, roughly 89% of them singletons. Trimming at V came to 0 bases and at J to 0 bases, leaving 2 bases not matched to a gene. Germline V gene sequence: CDR1 ENHRY, CDR2 SYGVKD. This CDR3 is built from 18 residues. Sequencing was done on a sample of blood. This clonotype was obtained from a woman in her forties or fifties in good health. V and J are TRBV10-3 and TRBJ2-3; TRBD2 agrees at 14 bases. This chain's CDR3 is CAISESGTSGRSTDTQYF. In DNA form, the CDR3 reads TGTGCCATCAGTGAGTCCGGGACTAGCGGGAGAAGCACAGATACGCAGTATTTT.